These 14 T cell receptor beta chains were sequenced from one sample in a study of tumor-infiltrating lymphocytes in primary liver carcinoma. With about 470 ng total RNA as template and a constant-region primer, TCR beta cDNA was made. A slightly modified ARM-PCR protocol with three nested multiplex PCR rounds produced these TCR beta libraries. Forward primers for TRBV1-TRBV30 and a C-beta reverse primer served the first two PCR rounds, at about 10 cycles each. TCRdb reprocessed the multiplex PCR reads via MiXCR and lists one record per CDR3 protein. The sample has roughly 120,000 distinct CDR3 sequences, approximately 64% seen once; the top ten hold about 8%. Scientists recovered RNA and DNA together from roughly 20-30 mg of unsorted bulk tissue. The sequenced sample consisted of liver tumor tissue from sampling region 3. Subset defined: tumor region T3, left-lateral pole. The receptors derive from a woman aged 55-70 years with primary liver carcinoma and hepatitis B virus infection.

Comments on this clonotype: At one of its ends the junction is not consistent with the germline gene, which may arise from a read error. The chain is built from TRBV11-2 and TRBJ2-2; TRBD2 might be the D (5 bases). CDR1 is SGHAT and CDR2 is FQNNGV in the germline V gene. The length of the CDR3 is 13 residues. Here the CDR3 reads CAGGTRNIGELFF. The CDR3 DNA sequence: TGTGCCGGCGGAACTAGGAACATCGGGGAGCTGTTTTTT. The variable domain in full, completed from reference TRBV11-2 and TRBJ2-2, reads EAGVAQSPRYKIIEKRQSVAFWCNPISGHATLYWYQQILGQGPKLLIQFQNNGVVDDSQLPKDRFSAERLKGVDSTLKIQPAKLEDSAVYLCAGGTRNIGELFFGEGSRLTVL.

To note about this clonotype: The junction and the germline gene differ at one end; a read error may be behind it. This rearrangement joins TRBV28 to TRBJ2-4; D is perhaps TRBD1 (5 bases). CDR1 MDHEN and CDR2 SYDVKM come from the germline V gene. The CDR3 runs to 16 residues. The CDR3 reads CASSFQDNIAKNIQHF. The CDR3, as DNA: TGTGCCAGCAGTTTCCAGGACAACATAGCCAAAAACATTCAGCACTTC.

Comments on this clonotype: A read error may explain this, as a much larger clone is one base away. The V gene is TRBV12-3 or TRBV12-4, the J gene TRBJ2-5; 10 bases match TRBD1. The length of the CDR3 is 15 residues. Here the CDR3 DNA reads TGTGCCTGCAGTTTCGGGACAGGGGATTTAGAGACCCAGTACTTC. This sequence encodes CACSFGTGDLETQYF.

Notes on this clonotype: Because the CDR3 is missing its conserved closing phenylalanine or tryptophan, this is likely a read error. The J gene is TRBJ2-3, the V gene TRBV11-2; 12 positions agree with TRBD2. Germline assignment: CDR1 SGHAT and CDR2 FQNNGV. There are 16 residues in the CDR3. CDR3 DNA: TGTGCCAGCAGCTCTGGACTAGCGGGGCACACAGATATGCAGTATTGT. This translates into CASSSGLAGHTDMQYC.

With regard to this clonotype: With a much larger clone just one base away, this may be a read error. The J gene is TRBJ1-2, the V gene TRBV9; 8 bases line up with TRBD1. Germline lookup yields CDR1 SGDLS and CDR2 YYNGEE. The CDR3 is 15 residues long. CDR3 amino acids: CTSSADRVSAYGYTF. CDR3 in DNA: TGTACCAGCAGCGCGGACAGGGTCTCCGCCTATGGCTACACCTTC. The whole variable domain, filled in from reference TRBV9 and TRBJ1-2, reads DSGVTQTPKHLITATGQRVTLRCSPRSGDLSVYWYQQSLDQGLQFLIQYYNGEERAKGNILERFSAQQFPDLHSELNLSSLELGDSALYFCTSSADRVSAYGYTFGSGTRLTVV.

This clonotype has just one count. Given a much more abundant clone one base away, this may be a read error. The rearrangement uses TRBV12-3 or TRBV12-4 and TRBJ1-3; D unresolved. The CDR3 has 14 residues. CDR3 sequence reads: CASSRRDGRNTICF. In DNA form, the CDR3 reads TGTGCCAGCAGCCGTCGTGATGGTAGAAACACCATATGTTTT.

This chain links TRBV7-9 with TRBJ2-7, with D tentatively TRBD1 or TRBD2 (7 bases each). The V end was cut by 5 bases, the J end by 2 bases, with 16 bases between. Looked up from germline, CDR1 is SEHNR and CDR2 is FQNEAQ (reference sequence). CDR3 size: 15 residues. The DNA of the CDR3 is TGTGCCAGCAGCCAGGGGGGGGGTTCTCCCTACGAGCAGTACTTC. Translated: CASSQGGGSPYEQYF.

This chain joins TRBV7-8 and TRBJ2-1; 10 bases align to TRBD2. Germline lookup yields CDR1 SGHVS and CDR2 FQNEAQ. CDR3 size: 16 residues. CDR3 sequence reads: CVRGGASGSLYNEQFF. The CDR3 region has the DNA TGTGTCAGGGGTGGGGCTAGCGGGAGCTTGTACAATGAGCAGTTCTTC.

To note about this clonotype: A junction end diverges from the germline sequence, so it may reflect a read error. The chain couples TRBV11-2 to TRBJ1-2, with D uncertain. The CDR3 runs 13 residues. Germline-derived CDR1 and CDR2 are SGHAT and FQNNGV. CDR3 amino acids: CASSLVADFGYTF. DNA for the CDR3: TGTGCCAGTAGCTTAGTGGCCGATTTTGGCTACACCTTC.

The DNA of the CDR3 is TGTGCCAGCAACCCTTCGGACAGGAGCTATGAGCAGTACTTC. Residues: CASNPSDRSYEQYF. The chain links TRBV6-1 to TRBJ2-7; the match to TRBD1 covers 7 bases. J lost 7 bases, V lost 7 bases, and 13 bases had no gene match. Germline values: CDR1 MNHNS, CDR2 SASEGT. The CDR3 consists of 14 residues.

As concerns this clonotype: Sequence at one end of the junction differs from germline and may be a read error. This chain joins TRBV4-2 and TRBJ2-3, with D unresolved. The CDR3 loop spans 15 amino acids. Germline-derived CDR1 and CDR2 are LGHNA and YNFKEQ. The DNA of the CDR3 is TGTGCCAGCAACCATACGACCGACCCCACAGATACGCGGTATTTT. It yields the protein CASNHTTDPTDTRYF.

As regards this clonotype: A junction end diverges from the germline sequence, so it may reflect a read error. CDR3 sequence: CASRERDSPYEQYF. CDR3 DNA: TGTGCTAGCAGAGAACGGGACAGTCCCTACGAGCAGTACTTC. The V and J genes are TRBV6-6 and TRBJ2-7, with 7 bases aligning to TRBD1. Germline-derived CDR1 and CDR2 are MNHNY and SVGAGI (reference sequence). The CDR3 covers 14 residues.

This clonotype was counted between two and nine times. This sequence may be a read error, since a much larger clone differs from it by one base. This sequence joins TRBV12-3 or TRBV12-4 and TRBJ1-5, with 7 bases matching TRBD1. The CDR3 contains 14 residues. CDR3 sequence reads: CVSRTGTDNQPQHF. CDR3 DNA sequence: TGTGTCAGCAGGACCGGGACAGATAATCAGCCCCAGCATTTT.

The chain uses TRBV5-1 and TRBJ2-7, with D uncertain. Trimming stripped 3 bases from V and 0 bases from J, with 16 bases between. The CDR3 has 16 residues. Germline CDR1 is SGHRS and CDR2 is YFSETQ. The CDR3 protein is CASSSSTEAVSYEQYF. CDR3 DNA: TGCGCCAGCAGCTCCTCCACCGAGGCAGTCTCCTACGAGCAGTACTTC.